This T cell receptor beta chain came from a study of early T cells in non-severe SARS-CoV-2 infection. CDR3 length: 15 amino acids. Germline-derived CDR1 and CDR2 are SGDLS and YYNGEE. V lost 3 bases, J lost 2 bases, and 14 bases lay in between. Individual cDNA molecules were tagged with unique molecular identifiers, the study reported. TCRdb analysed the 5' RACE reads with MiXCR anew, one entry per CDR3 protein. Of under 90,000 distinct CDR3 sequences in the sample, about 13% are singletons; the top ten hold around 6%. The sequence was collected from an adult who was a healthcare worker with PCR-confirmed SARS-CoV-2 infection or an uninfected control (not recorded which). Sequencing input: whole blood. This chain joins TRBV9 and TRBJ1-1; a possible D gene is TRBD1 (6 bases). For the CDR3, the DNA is TGTGCCAGCAGCGGACCCATGGACAGAAACACTGAAGCTTTCTTT. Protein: CASSGPMDRNTEAFF.